This T cell receptor (beta chain) was sequenced during a study of T cell changes during pregnancy in multiple sclerosis. Libraries were prepared by immunoSEQ multiplex PCR; TCRdb keeps only in-frame clonotypes and omits some of them. This sample has 15,000 to 20,000 clones, with over 70% found just once. V gave up 0 bases and J gave up 5 bases; unmatched junction bases: 6. This CDR3 region has 15 residues. CDR1 and CDR2 from the germline V gene are MDHEN and SYDVKM. The rearrangement links TRBV28 to TRBJ2-7; 8 bases are shared with TRBD1. This specimen was CD8+ T cells from peripheral blood mononuclear cells, taken in the third trimester of pregnancy. This TCR derives from a female donor in good health, enrolled as a control in a pregnancy study. The DNA of the CDR3 is TGTGCCAGCAGTTTATGGCAGGGGGCTAGGAACGAGCAGTACTTC. Its protein is CASSLWQGARNEQYF.